There are a few counts of the clone carrying this T cell receptor (beta chain). This CDR3 comprises 15 residues. The V gene's germline CDR1 is SGHKS and CDR2 YYEKEE (reference sequence). Unmatched junction bases numbered 10, after V lost 4 bases and J lost 9 bases. Under the authors' procedure: It was from reference gene primer amplification that nucleated cell counts were estimated. TCRdb's table, derived via immunoSEQ multiplex PCR, lists solely in-frame clones and lacks some. V and J calls and clone size are those listed in that table; D and trimming were worked out from the DNA. The top ten hold less than 2% of the sample, which has more than 30,000 clones, 90% seen once. The data are from a study of blood T cell repertoires in COVID-19. Study in general: Researchers got acute and convalescent COVID-19 samples from the United States, Italy and Spain. PBMCs, B-cell-depleted T cells, or T cells were the source of the cDNA or gDNA that made up the material.

The rearrangement uses TRBV5-5 and TRBJ1-6; 7 bases match TRBD1. Sample: peripheral blood. This TCR came from a man aged 60 to 69 with active COVID-19. CDR3 coding DNA: TGTGCCAGCAGCGTAGTTGACAGGGCGGCTTCACCCCTCCACTTT. Amino acids: CASSVVDRAASPLHF.